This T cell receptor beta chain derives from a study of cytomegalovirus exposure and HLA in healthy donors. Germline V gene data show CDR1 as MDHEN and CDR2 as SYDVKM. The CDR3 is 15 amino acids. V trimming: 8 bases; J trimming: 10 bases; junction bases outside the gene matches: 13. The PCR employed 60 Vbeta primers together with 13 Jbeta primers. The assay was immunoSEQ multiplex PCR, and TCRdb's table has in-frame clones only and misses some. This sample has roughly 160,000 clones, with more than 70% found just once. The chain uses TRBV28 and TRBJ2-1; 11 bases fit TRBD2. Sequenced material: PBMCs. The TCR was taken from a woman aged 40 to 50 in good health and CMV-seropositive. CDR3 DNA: TGTGCCAGCCGTAGTGGGCTAGCGGGAGGTGGGGAGCAGTTCTTC. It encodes CASRSGLAGGGEQFF. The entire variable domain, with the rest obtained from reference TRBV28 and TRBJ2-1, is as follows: DVKVTQSSRYLVKRTGEKVFLECVQDMDHENMFWYRQDPGLGLRLIYFSYDVKMKEKGDIPEGYSVSREKKERFSLILESASTNQTSMYLCASRSGLAGGGEQFFGPGTRLTVL.